The 29 T cell receptor beta chains below come from one sample, sequenced in a study of cytomegalovirus exposure and HLA in healthy donors. PCR primers comprised 60 Vbeta and 13 Jbeta primers. The assay was immunoSEQ multiplex PCR, and TCRdb's table has in-frame clones only and misses some. The table includes approximately 190,000 clones, 70% detected once. Sequencing input: PBMCs. The receptors were sampled from a man between 35 and 55 years old in good health and CMV-seropositive.

This clone has more than one count but fewer than ten. The chain links TRBV4-3 to TRBJ1-4; 9 bases fit TRBD1. Germline CDR1 reads LGHNA; CDR2 reads YSLEER. The V gene end was trimmed by 1 base and the J gene end by 5 bases; junction bases not matched to a gene: 2. This CDR3 has 15 residues. Written as DNA, the CDR3 is TGCGCCAGCAGCCAAGGAACAGGGGGCAATGAAAAACTGTTTTTT. Its translation is CASSQGTGGNEKLFF.

V is TRBV5-1 and J is TRBJ1-2; 11 bases map to TRBD1. This CDR3 comprises 18 residues. The germline V gene encodes CDR1 SGHRS and CDR2 YFSETQ. V shed 0 bases and J 4 bases; nucleotides not matched to a gene: 11. CDR3: CASSLATDRGPLSYGYTF. In DNA, the CDR3 is TGCGCCAGCAGCTTGGCCACGGACAGGGGGCCCCTCTCCTATGGCTACACCTTC.

The chain uses TRBV28 and TRBJ1-5, with D perhaps TRBD1 (6 bases). CDR1 is MDHEN, CDR2 SYDVKM, per germline. The CDR3 consists of 14 residues. Trimming shortened V by 6 bases and J by 3 bases, and 12 bases separated the two germline ends. CDR3: CASRLQGLNQPQHF. The CDR3 nucleotides read TGTGCCAGCAGGTTACAGGGCCTCAATCAGCCCCAGCATTTT. The full variable domain, rest sourced from reference TRBV28 and TRBJ1-5, is DVKVTQSSRYLVKRTGEKVFLECVQDMDHENMFWYRQDPGLGLRLIYFSYDVKMKEKGDIPEGYSVSREKKERFSLILESASTNQTSMYLCASRLQGLNQPQHFGDGTRLSIL.

The chain couples TRBV21-1 to TRBJ1-2. TRBV21-1 corresponds to a pseudogene. CDR3 length equals 12 residues. The CDR3 nucleotides are TGTGCCAGCAGGGAGGGGAGAGCTGGCTACACCTTC. This translates into CASREGRAGYTF.

This clone was detected only a few times. The chain couples TRBV5-5 to TRBJ1-2, with TRBD1 identical over 7 bases. Trimming removed 3 bases from V and 2 bases from J; junction bases left unmatched: 4. Germline CDR1 and CDR2: SGHKS and YYEKEE (reference sequence). The CDR3 loop spans 14 amino acids. The CDR3 is CASSSTDRNYGYTF. The CDR3 DNA reads TGTGCCAGCAGCTCGACGGACAGGAACTATGGCTACACCTTC.

This sequence joins TRBV4-1 and TRBJ2-1; D gene unclear. In germline, CDR1 is MGHRA, CDR2 YSYEKL. Trimming removed 2 bases at V and 9 bases at J, with 8 bases between. The CDR3 length is 12 residues. The CDR3 sequence is CASSQISAEQFF. The CDR3 coding sequence is TGCGCCAGCAGCCAAATCAGTGCTGAGCAGTTCTTC.

This chain uses TRBV19 with TRBJ2-7; TRBD1 matches at 8 bases. Germline loops: CDR1 LNHDA, CDR2 SQIVND (reference sequence). The CDR3 contains 14 residues. With 10 bases clipped from V and 2 bases from J, the junction kept 10 bases outside the gene matches. The CDR3, as DNA: TGTGCCACCTCCCCCAGGGACAGGCCCTACGAGCAGTACTTC. It is translated as CATSPRDRPYEQYF.

This chain joins TRBV29-1 and TRBJ2-7, with 10 bases aligning to TRBD1. Germline V lookup: CDR1 SQVTM, CDR2 ANQGSEA. This CDR3 contains 14 residues. Germline trimming cut 7 bases from V and 0 bases from J; bases unmatched to any gene: 6. DNA of the CDR3: TGCAGCGCCACGGGACAGGGGCACTCCTACGAGCAGTACTTC. Translating gives CSATGQGHSYEQYF.

This clone has just one count. The rearrangement uses TRBV5-1 and TRBJ1-2; TRBD1 matches 7 bases. The CDR3 extends over 15 amino acids. V shed 0 bases and J 2 bases; nucleotides not matched to a gene: 4. Germline V gene lookup returns CDR1 SGHRS and CDR2 YFSETQ. The CDR3: CASSLAGQKNYGYTF. The CDR3 DNA follows: TGCGCCAGCAGCTTGGCGGGACAGAAAAACTATGGCTACACCTTC.

The genes are TRBV4-1 and TRBJ2-3, with 12 nucleotides matching TRBD2. Per the germline V gene, CDR1 is MGHRA and CDR2 is YSYEKL. V shed 5 bases, J shed 3 bases, and the junction held 6 bases outside the gene matches. The CDR3 length is 16 residues. CDR3 nucleotide sequence: TGCGCCAGCAGCAACCGACTAGCGGGGGAAACAGATACGCAGTATTTT. This gives the protein CASSNRLAGETDTQYF.

This rearrangement joins TRBV5-1 to TRBJ2-7; D is uncertain. The CDR3 sequence is 13 residues long. Per the germline V gene, CDR1 is SGHRS and CDR2 is YFSETQ. V lost 0 bases to trimming and J lost 2 bases, with 6 bases between them. The CDR3 sequence: CASSLGLTYEQYF. The CDR3 DNA reads TGCGCCAGCAGCTTGGGACTGACCTACGAGCAGTACTTC.

This clone was detected only a few times. CDR3 loop: CASSPSPGQGAFSGNTIYF. The CDR3 region has the DNA TGTGCCAGCAGCCCATCCCCGGGTCAGGGGGCATTCTCTGGAAACACCATATATTTT. The rearrangement links TRBV9 to TRBJ1-3; 8 bases agree with TRBD1. J was trimmed by 0 bases and V by 4 bases; bases with no gene match: 15. The CDR3 consists of 19 residues. Per the germline V gene, CDR1 is SGDLS and CDR2 is YYNGEE.

This clone was found a few times. The V call is TRBV29-1, the J call TRBJ1-6; no clear D. The CDR3 has 13 amino acids. The ends were cut back, 4 bases at V and 8 bases at J, with 12 bases in the middle. CDR1 SQVTM and CDR2 ANQGSEA come from the germline V gene. The CDR3 here is CSVAAGSDSPLHF. CDR3 in DNA: TGCAGCGTTGCGGCGGGCTCGGATTCACCCCTCCACTTT.

The chain links TRBV6-5 to TRBJ1-4; 10 bases match TRBD1. CDR3 length equals 15 residues. CDR1 and CDR2 from the germline V gene are MNHEY and SVGAGI. V trimming: 0 bases; J trimming: 7 bases; junction bases outside the gene matches: 2. CDR3 residues: CASSYSRTGGEKLFF. In nucleotides, the CDR3 is TGTGCCAGCAGTTACTCGAGGACAGGGGGTGAAAAACTGTTTTTT.

This clone was recorded once. This sequence joins TRBV10-3 and TRBJ2-3, with 13 positions matching TRBD2. The V segment lost 5 bases and the J segment 5 bases; nucleotides outside the gene matches: 7. The germline gives CDR1 ENHRY, CDR2 SYGVKD. There are 16 residues in the CDR3. The CDR3 sequence: CAISQTSGGALDTQYF. CDR3 sequence (DNA): TGTGCCATCAGTCAAACTAGCGGGGGGGCCTTAGATACGCAGTATTTT.

This clone was observed a few times. The chain uses TRBV6-6 and TRBJ2-3; 7 bases fit TRBD1. Trimming cost V 5 bases and J 2 bases; bases outside gene matches: 4. CDR3 length: 14 amino acids. The germline V gene encodes CDR1 MNHNY and CDR2 SVGAGI (reference sequence). This CDR3 reads CASSPGQTTDTQYF. In DNA, the CDR3 is TGTGCCAGCAGTCCGGGACAGACCACAGATACGCAGTATTTT.

This clone was recorded a few times. The rearrangement links TRBV7-2 to TRBJ1-1; 8 nucleotides agree with TRBD1. V dropped 3 bases and J dropped 12; count of bases not matched to a gene: 6. CDR1 and CDR2 (germline): SGHTA, FQGNSA. The CDR3 extends over 12 amino acids. CDR3 loop: CASSFRGQGTFF. For the CDR3, the DNA is TGTGCCAGCAGCTTCCGTGGACAGGGAACTTTCTTT.

This chain joins TRBV5-1 and TRBJ1-2; perhaps TRBD1 as D (6 bases). V gave up 4 bases and J gave up 1 base, with 14 bases separating them. Germline V gene data show CDR1 as SGHRS and CDR2 as YFSETQ. The length of the CDR3 is 15 residues. For the CDR3, the DNA is TGCGCCAGCAGCCCTCGGCGGACAGATAACTATGGCTACACCTTC. It codes for CASSPRRTDNYGYTF. Combining the CDR3 with reference TRBV5-1 and TRBJ1-2 gives the whole variable domain KAGVTQTPRYLIKTRGQQVTLSCSPISGHRSVSWYQQTPGQGLQFLFEYFSETQRNKGNFPGRFSGRQFSNSRSEMNVSTLELGDSALYLCASSPRRTDNYGYTFGSGTRLTVV.

The chain employs TRBV9 and TRBJ2-1, with a possible D match to TRBD2 (7 bases). CDR3 length equals 19 residues. V was trimmed by 0 bases and J by 0 bases, leaving 19 bases between them. Germline V gene data show CDR1 as SGDLS and CDR2 as YYNGEE. DNA for the CDR3: TGTGCCAGCAGCGTAGCTACTGGCGGGGGCCCTAGCTCCTACAATGAGCAGTTCTTC. It encodes CASSVATGGGPSSYNEQFF.

The CDR3 region is CASGTGPPYEQYF. The CDR3 DNA reads TGTGCCAGCGGGACAGGGCCCCCTTACGAGCAGTACTTC. The chain links TRBV27 to TRBJ2-7; TRBD1 aligns across 9 bases. Germline lookup yields CDR1 MNHEY and CDR2 SMNVEV (reference sequence). V gave up 8 bases and J gave up 4 bases; unmatched junction bases: 6. The CDR3 runs to 13 residues.

The chain carries TRBV7-8 and TRBJ2-3; D perhaps matches TRBD2 (6 bases). Trimming removed 7 bases from V and 6 bases from J, with 17 bases in between. The CDR3 is made up of 14 amino acids. CDR1 and CDR2 (germline): SGHVS, FQNEAQ. This CDR3 reads CASTLGARGDTQYF. For the CDR3, the DNA is TGTGCCAGCACCCTAGGAGCCCGGGGGGATACGCAGTATTTT.

In the case of this clone: The same CDR3 is also encoded by other DNA sequences in this sample. V gene TRBV2 combines with J gene TRBJ2-5; perhaps TRBD2 as D (5 bases). V lost 6 bases and J lost 5, with 13 bases in between. The CDR3 has 13 amino acids. Germline loops: CDR1 SNHLY, CDR2 FYNNEI. CDR3: CASRGGPGETQYF. The DNA of the CDR3 is TGTGCCAGCAGAGGAGGACCAGGCGAGACCCAGTACTTC.

CDR3 DNA: TGTGCCAGCAGCTTTACAGGGGGGTCCACAGATACGCAGTATTTT. Protein product: CASSFTGGSTDTQYF. This sequence joins TRBV21-1 and TRBJ2-3; TRBD1, the table's D call, lacks a check against the DNA. TRBV21-1 is a documented pseudogene. This CDR3 contains 15 residues.

In this sample, this clone turned up once. The gene calls are TRBV6-1 and TRBJ2-5; perhaps TRBD1 as D (6 bases). The V end was cut by 5 bases, the J end by 5 bases, with 15 bases between. CDR3 length: 14 residues. Germline assignment: CDR1 MNHNS and CDR2 SASEGT. In DNA form, the CDR3 reads TGTGCCAGCAGTCGCTCAGGGGTCGGGGAGACCCAGTACTTC. This translates into CASSRSGVGETQYF.

A single count supports this clone. J is TRBJ2-7 and V is TRBV6-4; 7 positions agree with TRBD1. J lost 0 bases, V lost 1 base, and 3 bases had no gene match. This CDR3 comprises 15 residues. CDR1 is MRHNA and CDR2 is SNTAGT in the germline V gene. The CDR3 sequence is CASSDLRDSSYEQYF. In DNA, the CDR3 is TGTGCCAGCAGTGACTTGAGGGACAGCTCCTACGAGCAGTACTTC.

This chain uses TRBV27 with TRBJ2-3, with 8 nucleotides matching TRBD1. There are 16 residues in the CDR3. Germline V gene data show CDR1 as MNHEY and CDR2 as SMNVEV (reference sequence). Germline trimming cut 4 bases from V and 0 bases from J; bases unmatched to any gene: 6. The CDR3 coding sequence is TGTGCCAGCAGTTCCTCAGGGGGCCTTAGCACAGATACGCAGTATTTT. Encoded protein: CASSSSGGLSTDTQYF.

This chain connects TRBV7-2 to TRBJ2-6, with TRBD1 as a possible D gene (6 bases). Germline CDR1 and CDR2: SGHTA and FQGNSA. Trimming left V 6 bases short and J 4 bases short, with 10 bases between. The CDR3 is made up of 14 amino acids. The chain's CDR3 is CASSPGVGANVLTF. The CDR3 DNA is TGTGCCAGCAGTCCAGGGGTAGGGGCCAACGTCCTGACTTTC.

This rearrangement joins TRBV5-1 to TRBJ1-1, with 12 nucleotides matching TRBD1. Germline V gene sequence: CDR1 SGHRS, CDR2 YFSETQ. This CDR3 has 15 amino acids. The V and J ends lost 0 bases and 9 bases, in that order; junction bases with no gene match: 6. CDR3 region: CASSLEGQGATKAFF. DNA for the CDR3: TGCGCCAGCAGCTTGGAGGGACAGGGGGCCACAAAAGCTTTCTTT.

In this sample, this clone turned up once. The DNA of the CDR3 is TGTGCCAGCAGCTTAAGTGGCGGTCGAGCCGGGGAGCTGTTTTTT. Its protein is CASSLSGGRAGELFF. The V call is TRBV11-2, the J call TRBJ2-2; D not resolved. Trimming removed 2 bases from V and 6 bases from J, with 13 bases in between. The CDR3 length is 15 residues. CDR1 is SGHAT and CDR2 is FQNNGV in the germline V gene.